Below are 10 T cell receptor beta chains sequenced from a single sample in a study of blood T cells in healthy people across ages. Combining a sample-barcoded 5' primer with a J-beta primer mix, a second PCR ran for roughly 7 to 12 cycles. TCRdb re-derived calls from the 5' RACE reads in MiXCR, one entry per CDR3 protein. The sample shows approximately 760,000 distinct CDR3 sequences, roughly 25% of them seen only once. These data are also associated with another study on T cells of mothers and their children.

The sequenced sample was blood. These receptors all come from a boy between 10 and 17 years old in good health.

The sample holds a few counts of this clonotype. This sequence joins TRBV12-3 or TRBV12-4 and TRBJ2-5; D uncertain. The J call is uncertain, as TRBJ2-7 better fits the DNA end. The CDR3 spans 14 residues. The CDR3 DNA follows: TGTGCCAGCAGTTTACGGATCAGGAACTACGAGCAGTACTTC. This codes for CASSLRIRNYEQYF.

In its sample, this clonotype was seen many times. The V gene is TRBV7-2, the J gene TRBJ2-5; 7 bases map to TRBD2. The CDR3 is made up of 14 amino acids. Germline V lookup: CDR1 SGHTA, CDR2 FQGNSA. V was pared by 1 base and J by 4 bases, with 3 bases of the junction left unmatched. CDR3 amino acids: CASSLVGGRETQYF. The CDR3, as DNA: TGTGCCAGCAGCTTAGTGGGAGGGCGAGAGACCCAGTACTTC.

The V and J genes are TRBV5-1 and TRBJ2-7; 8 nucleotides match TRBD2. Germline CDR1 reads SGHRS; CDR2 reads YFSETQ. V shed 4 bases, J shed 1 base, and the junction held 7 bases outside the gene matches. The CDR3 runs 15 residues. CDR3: CASSPPSGLSYEQYF. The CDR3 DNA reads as TGCGCCAGCAGCCCTCCTAGCGGGCTTTCCTACGAGCAGTACTTC.

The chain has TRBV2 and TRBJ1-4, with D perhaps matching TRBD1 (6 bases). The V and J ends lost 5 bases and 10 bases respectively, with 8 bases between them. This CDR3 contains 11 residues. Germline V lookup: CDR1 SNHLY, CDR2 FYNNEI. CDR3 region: CASSTTGKLFF. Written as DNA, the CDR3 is TGTGCCAGCAGTACGACAGGAAAACTGTTTTTT.

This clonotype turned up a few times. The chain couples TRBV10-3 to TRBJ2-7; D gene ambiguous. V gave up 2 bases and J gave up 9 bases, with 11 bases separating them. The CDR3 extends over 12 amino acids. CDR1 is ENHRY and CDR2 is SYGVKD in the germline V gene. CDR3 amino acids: CAISEPQIGQYF. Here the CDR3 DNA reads TGTGCCATCAGTGAGCCACAGATCGGGCAGTACTTC.

CDR3 in amino acids: CATSPSGAYEQYF. CDR3 coding DNA: TGTGCCACCAGCCCTAGCGGTGCCTACGAGCAGTACTTC. The rearrangement uses TRBV15 and TRBJ2-7, with 7 bases lining up with TRBD2. Germline CDR1 is LNHNV and CDR2 is YYDKDF (reference sequence). The J segment lost 2 bases and the V segment lost 5 bases, leaving 3 bases of the junction unmatched. This CDR3 has 13 residues. The full variable domain, completed using reference TRBV15 and TRBJ2-7, is DAMVIQNPRYQVTQFGKPVTLSCSQTLNHNVMYWYQQKSSQAPKLLFHYYDKDFNNEADTPDNFQSRRPNTSFCFLDIRSPGLGDTAMYLCATSPSGAYEQYFGPGTRLTVT.

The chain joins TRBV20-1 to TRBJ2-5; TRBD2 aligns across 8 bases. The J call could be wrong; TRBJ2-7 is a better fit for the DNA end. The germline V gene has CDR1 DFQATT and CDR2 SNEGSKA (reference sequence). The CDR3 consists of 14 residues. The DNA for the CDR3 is TGCAGTGCTGAGCCGGGACTAGGCACCTACGAGCAGTACTTC. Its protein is CSAEPGLGTYEQYF.

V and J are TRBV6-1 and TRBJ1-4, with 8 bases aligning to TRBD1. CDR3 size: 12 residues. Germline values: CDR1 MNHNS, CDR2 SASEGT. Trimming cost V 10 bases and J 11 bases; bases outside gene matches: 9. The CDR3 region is CATAGGNPKLFF. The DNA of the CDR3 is TGTGCCACCGCAGGGGGCAATCCGAAACTGTTTTTT.

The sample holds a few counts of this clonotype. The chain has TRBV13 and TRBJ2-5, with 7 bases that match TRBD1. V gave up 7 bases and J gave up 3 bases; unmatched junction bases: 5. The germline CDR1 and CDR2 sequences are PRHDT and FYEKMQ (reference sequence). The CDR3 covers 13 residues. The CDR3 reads CASMIGTEETQYF. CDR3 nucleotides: TGTGCCAGCATGATAGGGACAGAAGAGACCCAGTACTTC.

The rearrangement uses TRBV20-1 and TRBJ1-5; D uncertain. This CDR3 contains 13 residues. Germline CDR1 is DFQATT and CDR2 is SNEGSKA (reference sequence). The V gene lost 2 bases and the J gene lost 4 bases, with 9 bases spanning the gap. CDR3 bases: TGCAGTGCTAGACGACAATCAAATCAGCCCCAGCATTTT. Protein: CSARRQSNQPQHF.